This T cell receptor (beta chain) appears in the sequencing data of a study of shared clonotypes between healthy human individuals. Every subset had its genomic DNA shared out evenly among several immunoSEQ plates. Measured with immunoSEQ multiplex PCR; TCRdb has only the in-frame clones, and not every one. The sample contains about 480,000 clones, nearly 80% of which appear only once. This CDR3 has 14 residues. Germline values: CDR1 MDHEN, CDR2 SYDVKM. The V end lost 5 bases, the J end lost 0 bases, and 11 bases lay between the germline ends. Sequencing used PBMCs. This sequence was found in a middle-aged woman in good health. Some clones in this sample may be carry-over from other donors' samples. The chain uses TRBV28 and TRBJ2-7; D unclear. The CDR3 bases are TGTGCCAGCAGTCCCAACTACTACTCCTACGAGCAGTACTTC. This translates into CASSPNYYSYEQYF. Variable domain in full (rest from reference TRBV28 and TRBJ2-7): DVKVTQSSRYLVKRTGEKVFLECVQDMDHENMFWYRQDPGLGLRLIYFSYDVKMKEKGDIPEGYSVSREKKERFSLILESASTNQTSMYLCASSPNYYSYEQYFGPGTRLTVT.